These 27 T cell receptor beta chains share one sample of origin, sequenced in a study of blood T cell repertoires in COVID-19. TCRdb's copy holds only in-frame clones and misses some; the assay was immunoSEQ multiplex PCR. This sample carries 250,000 to 350,000 clones, around 90% of them seen once, and the ten largest clones take roughly 9%. The sample comprised peripheral blood. Receptors originate from a young man with active or convalescent COVID-19.

The chain couples TRBV2 to TRBJ2-2; tentatively, D is TRBD1 (5 bases). Trimming stripped 3 bases from V and 2 bases from J, with 16 bases between. The CDR3 consists of 17 residues. In germline, CDR1 is SNHLY, CDR2 FYNNEI. The CDR3 sequence: CASSDPGKLSNTGELFF. The CDR3 DNA reads TGTGCCAGCAGTGACCCAGGGAAGTTATCCAACACCGGGGAGCTGTTTTTT.

The chain uses TRBV2 and TRBJ1-2; D uncertain. Germline V CDR1 and CDR2: SNHLY, FYNNEI. V gave up 2 bases and J gave up 4 bases, with 11 bases separating them. The CDR3 consists of 14 residues. This chain's CDR3 is CASSESYRSYGYTF. The CDR3 bases are TGTGCCAGCAGTGAATCGTACAGATCCTATGGCTACACCTTC. Using reference TRBV2 and TRBJ1-2 for the parts outside the CDR3, the full variable domain is EPEVTQTPSHQVTQMGQEVILRCVPISNHLYFYWYRQILGQKVEFLVSFYNNEISEKSEIFDDQFSVERPDGSNFTLKIRSTKLEDSAMYFCASSESYRSYGYTFGSGTRLTVV.

The chain combines TRBV29-1 with TRBJ1-2; D is perhaps TRBD1 (5 bases). This CDR3 comprises 12 residues. The germline gives CDR1 SQVTM, CDR2 ANQGSEA. V lost 2 bases and J 8 bases, leaving 12 bases between the germline ends. The CDR3 protein is CSVESSGSGYTF. The CDR3 nucleotides are TGCAGCGTTGAATCGTCAGGGTCGGGCTACACCTTC.

V usage is TRBV5-6 and J usage is TRBJ1-2; 7 nucleotides match TRBD1. The CDR3 length is 12 residues. Trimming removed 8 bases from V and 5 bases from J; junction bases left unmatched: 6. From germline, CDR1 is SGHDT and CDR2 YYEEEE. As DNA, the CDR3 is TGTGCCAGTGGGACAGCTTCGTATGGCTACACCTTC. Protein: CASGTASYGYTF.

The chain combines TRBV5-4 with TRBJ1-2; D remains unclear. The CDR3 spans 12 residues. V lost 4 bases, J lost 8 bases, and 12 bases lay in between. Germline lookup yields CDR1 SGHNT and CDR2 YYREEE (reference sequence). The CDR3 nucleotides read TGTGCCAGCAGCCATGAGGTATCGGGCTACACCTTC. It translates to CASSHEVSGYTF.

The rearrangement uses TRBV24-1 and TRBJ2-1; 10 bases line up with TRBD2. In germline, CDR1 is KGHDR, CDR2 SFDVKD. Trimming took 1 base from V and 6 from J; bases not matched to a gene: 8. CDR3 length: 17 amino acids. The CDR3 is CATSDFRNSGGRNEQFF. DNA for the CDR3: TGTGCCACCAGTGATTTCAGGAATAGCGGGGGGCGCAATGAGCAGTTCTTC.

The rearrangement uses TRBV6-1 and TRBJ1-4; D is unclear. The germline CDR1 and CDR2 sequences are MNHNS and SASEGT. The ends were cut back, 4 bases at V and 0 bases at J, with 12 bases in the middle. The CDR3 runs to 16 residues. Written as DNA, the CDR3 is TGTGCCAGCAGTGTTGTTTGGGGAGCAACTAATGAAAAACTGTTTTTT. This codes for CASSVVWGATNEKLFF.

The chain employs TRBV6-5 and TRBJ1-3, with no clear D. The CDR3 sequence is 15 residues long. Trimming took 2 bases from V and 5 from J, leaving 13 bases between them. The germline CDR1 and CDR2 sequences are MNHEY and SVGAGI. The chain's CDR3 is CASSYKGRPRNTIYF. The CDR3 DNA reads as TGTGCCAGCAGTTACAAAGGGAGGCCCCGAAACACCATATATTTT.

The chain combines TRBV7-9 with TRBJ1-2, with D possibly TRBD1 on 5 matching bases. The length of the CDR3 is 13 residues. Between the trimmed V and J ends, which lost 6 bases and 1 base, there was a span of 9 bases. Germline V gene data show CDR1 as SEHNR and CDR2 as FQNEAQ (reference sequence). This chain's CDR3 is CASRRGGNYGYTF. CDR3 bases: TGTGCCAGCAGGCGGGGGGGTAACTATGGCTACACCTTC.

The J gene is TRBJ1-2, the V gene TRBV12-3 or TRBV12-4, with a weak D call TRBD1 (5 bases). The CDR3 length is 13 residues. V lost 8 bases, J lost 6 bases, and 16 bases lay in between. In DNA, the CDR3 is TGTGCCAGCGCCACGGGGGGTTTAAATGGCTACACCTTC. It is translated as CASATGGLNGYTF.

V is TRBV20-1 and J is TRBJ2-1, with D possibly being TRBD2 (6 bases). This CDR3 comprises 14 residues. Per the germline V gene, CDR1 is DFQATT and CDR2 is SNEGSKA (reference sequence). V lost 3 bases, J lost 4 bases, and 13 bases lay in between. CDR3 in DNA: TGCAGTGCTAGTGCGGGGAATTCTTACAATGAGCAGTTCTTC. This codes for CSASAGNSYNEQFF.

The chain joins TRBV6-1 to TRBJ1-5; 10 nucleotides agree with TRBD1. Per the germline V gene, CDR1 is MNHNS and CDR2 is SASEGT. The CDR3 is 18 residues long. V lost 4 bases to trimming and J lost 0 bases; unmatched junction nucleotides: 9. CDR3 in amino acids: CASSVPPGQGNSNQPQHF. Written as DNA, the CDR3 is TGTGCCAGCAGTGTCCCTCCGGGACAGGGGAATAGCAATCAGCCCCAGCATTTT.

In nucleotides, the CDR3 is TGTGCCAGCAGCCAAGAGAGCCAGCGGGGGTTTCTTCCAGGCAATGAGCAGTTCTTC. This codes for CASSQESQRGFLPGNEQFF. V and J are TRBV14 and TRBJ2-1; TRBD2 matches at 8 bases. The V segment lost 0 bases and the J segment 6 bases; nucleotides outside the gene matches: 16. Germline-derived CDR1 and CDR2 are SGHDN and FVKESK. This CDR3 region has 19 residues.

This chain uses TRBV2 with TRBJ1-5; D is perhaps TRBD1 (6 bases). CDR1 is SNHLY and CDR2 is FYNNEI in the germline V gene. V shed 5 bases and J shed 0 bases, with 11 bases lying between them. This CDR3 has 15 amino acids. In nucleotides, the CDR3 is TGTGCCAGCAGTTCGACAGGCTATAGCAATCAGCCCCAGCATTTT. Its translation is CASSSTGYSNQPQHF.

The chain couples TRBV3-1 (or the pseudogene TRBV3-2) to TRBJ2-1; 9 nucleotides align to TRBD1. The CDR3 runs 16 residues. Germline V gives CDR1 LGHDT, CDR2 YNNKEL (reference sequence). V shed 2 bases and J 9 bases; nucleotides not matched to a gene: 11. As DNA, the CDR3 is TGTGCCAGCAGCCAATTCACAGGGGGCCTCCTCGGTGAGCAGTTCTTC. The encoded protein is CASSQFTGGLLGEQFF.

The chain carries TRBV5-6 and TRBJ2-7; a possible D gene is TRBD2 (6 bases). V shed 4 bases and J shed 2 bases, with 13 bases lying between them. Germline CDR1 is SGHDT and CDR2 is YYEEEE. The CDR3 runs to 14 residues. CDR3 amino acids: CASSPGTDTYEQYF. CDR3 DNA: TGTGCCAGCAGCCCCGGGACTGATACCTACGAGCAGTACTTC.

The chain is built from TRBV7-8 and TRBJ2-5; TRBD2 matches at 7 bases. The CDR3 runs to 13 residues. V gave up 3 bases and J gave up 3 bases; unmatched junction bases: 1. The germline V gene has CDR1 SGHVS and CDR2 FQNEAQ. The CDR3 protein is CASSFLAEETQYF. The CDR3 coding sequence is TGTGCCAGCAGCTTCCTAGCGGAAGAGACCCAGTACTTC. The full variable domain, in which reference TRBV7-8 and TRBJ2-5 provide the parts outside the CDR3, is GAGVSQSPRYKVAKRGQDVALRCDPISGHVSLFWYQQALGQGPEFLTYFQNEAQLDKSGLPSDRFFAERPEGSVSTLKIQRTQQEDSAVYLCASSFLAEETQYFGPGTRLLVL.

The chain is built from TRBV18 and TRBJ1-2; TRBD1 is a possible D gene (5 bases). Between the trimmed V and J ends, which lost 1 base and 2 bases, there was a span of 11 bases. CDR1 KGHSH and CDR2 LQKENI come from the germline V gene. The CDR3 sequence is 15 residues long. The chain's CDR3 is CASSPRGGANYGYTF. CDR3 nucleotide sequence: TGTGCCAGCTCACCACGGGGGGGAGCAAACTATGGCTACACCTTC.

The chain employs TRBV28 and TRBJ1-3; D uncertain. V lost 4 bases to trimming and J lost 2 bases, with 6 bases between them. Germline-derived CDR1 and CDR2 are MDHEN and SYDVKM. The CDR3 consists of 13 residues. The DNA for the CDR3 is TGTGCCAGCAGTTGGCAGGCTGGAAACACCATATATTTT. It yields the protein CASSWQAGNTIYF.

V is TRBV11-3 and J is TRBJ1-2, with a weak D call TRBD1 (5 bases). Germline CDR1 SGHNT, CDR2 YENEEA. The V gene lost 7 bases and the J gene lost 7 bases, with 19 bases spanning the gap. The CDR3 sequence is 14 residues long. In DNA form, the CDR3 reads TGTGCCAGCACCACCACAGGCGGGGTAAGTGGCTACACCTTC. It encodes CASTTTGGVSGYTF.

V is TRBV10-3 and J is TRBJ2-7; 8 bases are a match to TRBD1. V lost 6 bases, J lost 0 bases, and 7 bases stayed unmatched. The CDR3 runs to 15 residues. The germline CDR1 and CDR2 sequences are ENHRY and SYGVKD. For the CDR3, the DNA is TGTGCCATCAGGCCCGGACAGGGAATCTCCTACGAGCAGTACTTC. This codes for CAIRPGQGISYEQYF.

The V call is TRBV19, the J call TRBJ2-4; weak D call: TRBD2 (5 bases). The CDR3 extends over 16 amino acids. Germline CDR1 LNHDA, CDR2 SQIVND (reference sequence). V was pared by 5 bases and J by 3 bases, with 17 bases between. CDR3 DNA: TGTGCCAGTAGTTTCGCAGGACGGGAAGTCAAAAACATTCAGTACTTC. Amino acid sequence: CASSFAGREVKNIQYF.

This clone was picked up a small number of times. This chain links TRBV5-6 with TRBJ1-6; 7 bases are shared with TRBD1. This CDR3 has 18 residues. Trimming took 3 bases from V and 5 from J; bases not matched to a gene: 14. Germline lookup yields CDR1 SGHDT and CDR2 YYEEEE. Here the CDR3 reads CASSWAVTGLLDNSPLHF. The DNA for the CDR3 is TGTGCCAGCAGCTGGGCCGTGACAGGGCTACTAGATAATTCACCCCTCCACTTT.

The V and J genes are TRBV5-1 and TRBJ1-2; tentatively, D is TRBD1 (5 bases). This CDR3 is built from 13 residues. Between the trimmed V and J ends, which lost 4 bases and 6 bases, there was a span of 13 bases. CDR1 is SGHRS and CDR2 is YFSETQ in the germline V gene. The CDR3 loop is CASSRQIQNGYTF. Written as DNA, the CDR3 is TGCGCCAGCAGCCGACAGATTCAGAATGGCTACACCTTC.

This sequence joins TRBV29-1 and TRBJ1-1; no clear D. The CDR3 contains 13 residues. Germline V gene sequence: CDR1 SQVTM, CDR2 ANQGSEA. Trimming took off 3 bases at V and 5 bases at J, with 13 bases between the two ends. The CDR3 nucleotides are TGCAGCGTTGAGTCACAGACCAGGACTGAAGCTTTCTTT. The encoded protein is CSVESQTRTEAFF.

The CDR3 DNA reads TGTGCCAGCAGTTACGGGACAGGGGCTTTCACAGATACGCAGTATTTT. Its protein product is CASSYGTGAFTDTQYF. The rearrangement links TRBV6-2 or TRBV6-3 to TRBJ2-3; 10 bases align to TRBD1. V was clipped by 2 bases and J by 2 bases; unmatched bases: 4. The CDR3 consists of 16 residues. Looked up from germline, CDR1 is MNHEY and CDR2 is SVGEGT.

The chain is built from TRBV5-1 and TRBJ2-3; TRBD2 matches 9 bases. This CDR3 is built from 17 residues. Germline loops: CDR1 SGHRS, CDR2 YFSETQ. V lost 4 bases to trimming and J lost 2 bases; unmatched junction nucleotides: 11. For the CDR3, the DNA is TGCGCCAGCAGCCCCGGGACTAGCCTTTCTTACACAGATACGCAGTATTTT. Translation: CASSPGTSLSYTDTQYF.